The 8 T cell receptor beta chains presented below share a single source sample, sequenced in a study of blood T cell repertoires in COVID-19. The data were produced by immunoSEQ multiplex PCR, yet TCRdb's version contains in-frame clones alone and is incomplete. The sample includes 140,000 to 150,000 clones, around 83% seen only once; the top ten take roughly 10%. Sequenced sample: peripheral blood. Source of these receptors: a man aged 60-69 years with active or convalescent COVID-19.

The chain combines TRBV2 with TRBJ1-1; a weak D match, TRBD1 (5 bases). CDR1 is SNHLY, CDR2 FYNNEI, per germline. The CDR3 consists of 15 residues. V lost 4 bases to trimming and J lost 3 bases, with 15 bases between them. Here the CDR3 DNA reads TGTGCCAGCAGTGTTCAGGGCGGATCGGACACTGAAGCTTTCTTT. Translating gives CASSVQGGSDTEAFF. Looking up the rest from reference TRBV2 and TRBJ1-1 gives the full variable domain: EPEVTQTPSHQVTQMGQEVILRCVPISNHLYFYWYRQILGQKVEFLVSFYNNEISEKSEIFDDQFSVERPDGSNFTLKIRSTKLEDSAMYFCASSVQGGSDTEAFFGQGTRLTVV.

The chain carries TRBV5-1 and TRBJ1-4, with TRBD1 matching 7 bases. The length of the CDR3 is 14 residues. Germline assignment: CDR1 SGHRS and CDR2 YFSETQ. With 7 bases clipped from V and 8 bases from J, the junction kept 11 bases outside the gene matches. The CDR3: CASASTGVREKLFF. CDR3 coding DNA: TGCGCCAGCGCCTCCACAGGGGTACGCGAAAAACTGTTTTTT. The complete variable domain, with remaining parts taken from reference TRBV5-1 and TRBJ1-4, reads KAGVTQTPRYLIKTRGQQVTLSCSPISGHRSVSWYQQTPGQGLQFLFEYFSETQRNKGNFPGRFSGRQFSNSRSEMNVSTLELGDSALYLCASASTGVREKLFFGSGTQLSVL.

This clone showed up just a few times. DNA for the CDR3: TGTGCCAGCAGTGAAGTAGGACAGGGCAGATACACCTTC. Its translation: CASSEVGQGRYTF. V usage is TRBV6-1 and J usage is TRBJ1-2; 8 nucleotides align to TRBD1. V was pared by 1 base and J by 11 bases, with 6 bases of the junction left unmatched. Germline CDR1 is MNHNS and CDR2 is SASEGT. The CDR3 has 13 amino acids.

This sequence joins TRBV27 and TRBJ2-1; 11 nucleotides agree with TRBD2. Germline assignment: CDR1 MNHEY and CDR2 SMNVEV (reference sequence). The length of the CDR3 is 14 residues. V shed 6 bases, J shed 9 bases, and the junction held 7 bases outside the gene matches. The CDR3 here is CASSLAGGSGEQFF. The CDR3 region has the DNA TGTGCCAGCAGCCTAGCGGGAGGAAGTGGTGAGCAGTTCTTC.

The rearrangement joins TRBV18 to TRBJ1-2; TRBD1 matches at 8 bases. The CDR3 sequence is 15 residues long. The germline V gene encodes CDR1 KGHSH and CDR2 LQKENI. V was pared by 5 bases and J by 3 bases, with 8 bases of the junction left unmatched. CDR3 protein: CASSLYRGKDYGYTF. The CDR3 region has the DNA TGTGCCAGCTCATTATACAGGGGGAAGGACTATGGCTACACCTTC.

Concerning this clone: One end of the junction is discordant with germline, which a read error may explain. This sequence joins TRBV29-1 and TRBJ1-6, with TRBD1 matching over 10 bases. Germline V gene sequence: CDR1 SQVTM, CDR2 ANQGSEA. The CDR3 spans 14 residues. This CDR3 is CSVKDRGRNSPLHF. The CDR3 DNA is TGCAGCGTTAAAGACAGGGGGCGGAATTCACCCCTCCACTTT.

The V and J genes are TRBV6-5 and TRBJ2-7; TRBD1 matches at 9 bases. With 0 bases clipped from V and 6 bases from J, the junction kept 3 bases outside the gene matches. Germline V lookup: CDR1 MNHEY, CDR2 SVGAGI. CDR3 length: 14 amino acids. The CDR3 nucleotides are TGTGCCAGCAGTTACTCGACAGGGGGATCCGAGCAGTACTTC. Protein product: CASSYSTGGSEQYF.

The V gene is TRBV10-3, the J gene TRBJ1-6; no clear D gene. V was trimmed by 4 bases and J by 7 bases, leaving 8 bases between them. Germline CDR1 is ENHRY and CDR2 is SYGVKD. The CDR3 covers 13 residues. CDR3 sequence: CAISAAVNSPLHF. The CDR3, as DNA: TGTGCCATCAGTGCGGCGGTGAATTCACCCCTCCACTTT.